This T cell receptor (beta chain) was sequenced in a study of T cell responses to AZD1222 COVID-19 vaccine. Findings and limits, study-wide: Reportedly, nearly half of unique spike TCRs recognized epitopes outside B.1.351/B.1.1.7 mutations.

On this clone: What it recognizes is unknown.

Profiled with immunoSEQ multiplex PCR; TCRdb holds only in-frame clones, not every one. The sample shows 95,000 to 100,000 clones, roughly 90% of them seen only once. Pooling of second doses given at about 4 or about 12 weeks was done. Here the sequenced sample was peripheral blood, taken 28 days after the second AZD1222 dose. This receptor was identified in an adult who received the AZD1222 COVID-19 vaccine.

CDR3 in DNA: TGTGCCAGCTCACCCGGACATAGCACAGATACGCAGTATTTT. Translation gives CASSPGHSTDTQYF. The chain combines TRBV18 with TRBJ2-3, with D tentatively TRBD1 (5 bases). V lost 3 bases and J 0 bases, leaving 7 bases between the germline ends. This CDR3 region has 14 residues. Looked up from germline, CDR1 is KGHSH and CDR2 is LQKENI.